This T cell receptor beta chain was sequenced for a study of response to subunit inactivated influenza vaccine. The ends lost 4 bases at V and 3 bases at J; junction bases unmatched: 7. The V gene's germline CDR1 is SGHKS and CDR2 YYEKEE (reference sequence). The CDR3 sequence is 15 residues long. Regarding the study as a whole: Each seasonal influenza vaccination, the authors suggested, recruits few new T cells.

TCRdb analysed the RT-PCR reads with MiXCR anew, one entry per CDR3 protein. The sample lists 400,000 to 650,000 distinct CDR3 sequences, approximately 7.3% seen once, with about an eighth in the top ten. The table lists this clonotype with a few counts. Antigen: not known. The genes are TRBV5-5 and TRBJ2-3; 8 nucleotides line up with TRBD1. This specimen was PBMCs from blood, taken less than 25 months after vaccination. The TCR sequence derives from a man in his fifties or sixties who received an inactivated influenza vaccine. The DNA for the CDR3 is TGTGCCAGCAGCCATGACAGGGGCGCTACAGATACGCAGTATTTT. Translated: CASSHDRGATDTQYF.